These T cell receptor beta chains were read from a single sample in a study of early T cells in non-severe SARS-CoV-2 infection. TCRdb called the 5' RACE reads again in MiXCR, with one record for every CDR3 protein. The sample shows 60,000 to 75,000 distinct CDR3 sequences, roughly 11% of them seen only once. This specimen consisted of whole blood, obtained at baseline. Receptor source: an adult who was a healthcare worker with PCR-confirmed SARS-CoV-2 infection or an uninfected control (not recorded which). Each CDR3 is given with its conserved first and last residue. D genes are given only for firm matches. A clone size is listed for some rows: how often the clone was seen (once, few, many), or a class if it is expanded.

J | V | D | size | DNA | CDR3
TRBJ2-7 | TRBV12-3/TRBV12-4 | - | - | TGTGCCAGCAGACTGGGGAGGGGGGTTTACGAGCAGTACTTC | CASRLGRGVYEQYF
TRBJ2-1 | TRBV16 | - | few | TGTGCCAGCAGCCAATCGGGCAGGTACAATGAGCAGTTCTTC | CASSQSGRYNEQFF
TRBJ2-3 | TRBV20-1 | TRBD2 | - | TGCAGTGCTAGCCCTAGCGGGGGGGCTGTAGATACGCAGTATTTT | CSASPSGGAVDTQYF
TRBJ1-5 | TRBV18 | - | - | TGTGCCAGCTCACCAACGGGGAATCAGCCCCAGCATTTT | CASSPTGNQPQHF
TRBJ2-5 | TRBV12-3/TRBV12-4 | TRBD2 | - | TGTGCCAGCAGTTTAACTAGCGGAGATTGGACCCAGTACTTC | CASSLTSGDWTQYF
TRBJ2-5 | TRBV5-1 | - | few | TGCGCCAGCAGCCCCCTCCCCGGGGGCGAAGAGACCCAGTACTTC | CASSPLPGGEETQYF
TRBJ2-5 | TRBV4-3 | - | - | TGCGCCAGCAGCCAAGATCGGGAAGAGACCCAGTACTTC | CASSQDREETQYF
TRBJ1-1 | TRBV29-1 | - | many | TGCAGCGTTGAATATCCCACTGAAGCTTTCTTT | CSVEYPTEAFF
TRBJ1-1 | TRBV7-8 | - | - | TGTGCCAGCAGACGACAGGCTAACACTGAAGCTTTCTTT | CASRRQANTEAFF
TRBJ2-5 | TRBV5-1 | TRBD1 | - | TGCGCCAGCACCTTGGGACAGGTGTTAGAGACCCAGTACTTC | CASTLGQVLETQYF
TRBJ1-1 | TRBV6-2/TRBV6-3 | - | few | TGTGCCAGCAGCTCGAGGACCTTGAACACTGAAGCTTTCTTT | CASSSRTLNTEAFF
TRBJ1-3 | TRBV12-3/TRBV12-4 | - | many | TGTGCCAGCAGCCTAGACGGCCGCTCTGGAAACACCATATATTTT | CASSLDGRSGNTIYF
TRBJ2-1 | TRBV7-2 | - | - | TGTGCCAGCAGCTTAGTGAGGGCTACTGAGCAGTTCTTC | CASSLVRATEQFF
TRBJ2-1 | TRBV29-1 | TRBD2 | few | TGCAGCGTAAAAGAGCGGGAGTCGTCCTACAATGAGCAGTTCTTC | CSVKERESSYNEQFF
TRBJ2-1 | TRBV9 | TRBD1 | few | TGTGCCAGCAGCGCAGGGGGCGGTGAGCAGTTCTTC | CASSAGGGEQFF
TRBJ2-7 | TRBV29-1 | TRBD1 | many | TGCAGCGTGGCGGGACAGGCGCAGACCTCCTACGAGCAGTACTTC | CSVAGQAQTSYEQYF
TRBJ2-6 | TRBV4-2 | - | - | TGTGCCAGCAGCCTGACAGGAGATGGGGCCAACGTCCTGACTTTC | CASSLTGDGANVLTF
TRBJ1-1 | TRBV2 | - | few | TGTGCCAGCAGACCGCGCGGGTACACTGAAGCTTTCTTT | CASRPRGYTEAFF
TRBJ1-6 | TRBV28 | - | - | TGTGCCGGCAGTTTCGTCAGGGAGAATTCACCCCTCCACTTT | CAGSFVRENSPLHF
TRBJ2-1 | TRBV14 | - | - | TGTGCCAGCAGCCAAGTCCGATCATACAATGAGCAGTTCTTC | CASSQVRSYNEQFF
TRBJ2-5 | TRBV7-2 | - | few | TGTGCCAGCAGGGCAGGGGACGTAAAGACCCAGTACTTC | CASRAGDVKTQYF
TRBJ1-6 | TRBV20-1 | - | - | TGCAGTGCAGAGCGTCGGGGGAGCTCCTATAATTCACCCCTCCACTTT | CSAERRGSSYNSPLHF
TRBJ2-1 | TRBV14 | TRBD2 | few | TGTGCCAGCAGCCAGCTAAATCGGGGGGGTTCAGTTGAGCAGTTCTTC | CASSQLNRGGSVEQFF
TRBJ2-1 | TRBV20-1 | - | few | TGCAGTGCTCTTGGGCCACCGTTTGCGAATGAGCAGTTCTTC | CSALGPPFANEQFF